This T cell receptor beta chain was captured in a study of T cells in Graves' hyperthyroidism and ophthalmopathy. Study outcomes and limitations: The model foresaw ophthalmopathy a median around 6 months prior to onset. Most thyroid-expanded clonotypes above 0.001 were also found in blood.

This clonotype was seen ten or more times. What it recognizes is unknown. Using RNA transcripts as the source, TCR beta CDR3 regions were amplified. The study used the HTBI primer set for a first-round RT-PCR of the TCR CDR3. TCRdb re-called the multiplex PCR reads through MiXCR, storing one row per CDR3 protein. This sample carries around 580,000 distinct CDR3 sequences, roughly 50% of them seen once, and the ten largest clones take more than 7.5%. Material: peripheral blood or thyroid tissue (not recorded which). This clonotype was sampled from a woman aged 18-30 years with Graves' hyperthyroidism.

Here the CDR3 DNA reads TGTGCCAGCGTGCTACCCCGGGGCAGGGGGAACGGTCAGCCCCAGCATTTT. Encoded protein: CASVLPRGRGNGQPQHF. The chain has TRBV7-2 and TRBJ1-5, with 7 bases aligning to TRBD1. This CDR3 has 17 residues. J was trimmed by 6 bases and V by 8 bases; bases with no gene match: 19. The germline gives CDR1 SGHTA, CDR2 FQGNSA. The complete variable domain, with remaining parts taken from reference TRBV7-2 and TRBJ1-5, reads GAGVSQSPSNKVTEKGKDVELRCDPISGHTALYWYRQSLGQGLEFLIYFQGNSAPDKSGLPSDRFSAERTGGSVSTLTIQRTQQEDSAVYLCASVLPRGRGNGQPQHFGDGTRLSIL.